This entry concerns a single TCR beta chain. This sample is drawn from a study of glioma-infiltrating T cells after dendritic cell vaccination. As for time point: after dendritic cell vaccination, including at tumor progression/relapse. The PCR used 60 V beta and 13 J beta primers. Sequenced by immunoSEQ multiplex PCR; TCRdb stores in-frame clones only, minus some. Of around 90,000 clones in the sample, roughly 77% were seen once. V gave up 3 bases and J gave up 0 bases, with 10 bases separating them. There are 16 residues in the CDR3. Germline loops: CDR1 SGDLS, CDR2 YYNGEE. This TCR was recovered from a human donor with glioblastoma. Here the sequenced sample was blood, taken after dendritic cell vaccination. The V call is TRBV9, the J call TRBJ1-6, with a possible D match to TRBD1 (6 bases). The CDR3 nucleotides are TGTGCCAGCAGCGCAAACAGGGACTCCTATAATTCACCCCTCCACTTT. Protein sequence: CASSANRDSYNSPLHF. Full variable domain (remainder filled in from reference TRBV9 and TRBJ1-6): DSGVTQTPKHLITATGQRVTLRCSPRSGDLSVYWYQQSLDQGLQFLIQYYNGEERAKGNILERFSAQQFPDLHSELNLSSLELGDSALYFCASSANRDSYNSPLHFGNGTRLTVT.